This entry concerns a single T cell receptor (beta chain). Its cognate antigen is unknown. This record belongs to a study of shared clonotypes between healthy human individuals. Study-level points and caveats: Clonotype sharing across several donors was observed for 4% to 5.5% of naive CD4 clonotypes. Generation probabilities of non-shared clonotypes were lower (relative to those shared by all four donors). What naive subsets generally showed was a larger estimated richness than memory subsets showed.

TCRdb's table, derived via immunoSEQ multiplex PCR, lists solely in-frame clones and lacks some. This sample has 450,000 to 700,000 clones, with around 95% found just once. Naive CD8 cells, CD45RO-negative and positively selected for CCR7, excluded terminally differentiated effector memory CD45RA+ cells. CDR1 SGHNT and CDR2 YENEEA come from the germline V gene. J gave up 6 bases and V 0 bases, and 6 bases lay outside the gene matches. This CDR3 spans 17 amino acids. The sequenced sample was naive CD8+ T cells sorted from blood. This TCR came from a woman in her 30s in good health. The chain has TRBV11-3 and TRBJ2-1, with TRBD2 identical over 12 bases. This CDR3 is CASSLDRTSGTSNEQFF. The CDR3 region has the DNA TGTGCCAGCAGCTTAGACCGGACTAGCGGGACCTCCAATGAGCAGTTCTTC.